The next 30 T cell receptor beta chains were all read from a single sample in a study of cytomegalovirus exposure and HLA in healthy donors. PCR primers comprised 60 Vbeta and 13 Jbeta primers. Method: immunoSEQ multiplex PCR; TCRdb's copy keeps in-frame clones and lacks some. The table shows some 110,000 clones, with about 80% occurring only once. Sequenced input: PBMCs. The receptors were gathered from a man aged 50-60 years in good health and CMV-seropositive.

The chain employs TRBV2 and TRBJ2-4; D unclear. V lost 3 bases to trimming and J lost 7 bases, with 10 bases between them. This CDR3 contains 13 residues. Germline V gives CDR1 SNHLY, CDR2 FYNNEI. The CDR3 reads CASSEGSRNIQYF. As DNA, the CDR3 is TGTGCCAGCAGTGAGGGCTCAAGGAACATTCAGTACTTC.

The chain carries TRBV9 and TRBJ2-6; D might be TRBD1 (5 bases). V was pared by 2 bases and J by 0 bases, with 9 bases between. From germline, CDR1 is SGDLS and CDR2 YYNGEE. This CDR3 is built from 16 residues. Here the CDR3 reads CASSVGQDSGANVLTF. CDR3 DNA: TGTGCCAGCAGCGTTGGACAAGACTCTGGGGCCAACGTCCTGACTTTC.

The chain links TRBV6-6 to TRBJ2-3, with TRBD2 matching over 11 bases. The germline V gene has CDR1 MNHNY and CDR2 SVGAGI (reference sequence). This CDR3 has 15 amino acids. Unmatched junction bases numbered 4, after V lost 6 bases and J lost 2 bases. The CDR3 protein is CASSYSGRATDTQYF. The CDR3 nucleotides read TGTGCCAGCAGCTATAGCGGGAGGGCCACAGATACGCAGTATTTT.

The rearrangement joins TRBV7-2 to TRBJ1-2, with D possibly matching TRBD1 (6 bases). There are 12 residues in the CDR3. Germline CDR1 and CDR2: SGHTA and FQGNSA. Trimming took 2 bases from V and 6 from J, leaving 7 bases between them. The DNA for the CDR3 is TGTGCCAGCAGCTTACAGGGGAATGGCTACACCTTC. This sequence encodes CASSLQGNGYTF.

The gene calls are TRBV30 and TRBJ2-2; D might be TRBD2 (5 bases). This CDR3 spans 13 amino acids. CDR1 and CDR2 (germline): GTSNPN, SVGIG (reference sequence). V was trimmed by 4 bases and J by 2 bases, leaving 8 bases between them. The CDR3 DNA follows: TGTGCCTGGATGCCGGGAAACACCGGGGAGCTGTTTTTT. Protein product: CAWMPGNTGELFF. Full variable domain (missing parts from reference TRBV30 and TRBJ2-2): SQTIHQWPATLVQPVGSPLSLECTVEGTSNPNLYWYRQAAGRGLQLLFYSVGIGQISSEVPQNLSASRPQDRQFILSSKKLLLSDSGFYLCAWMPGNTGELFFGEGSRLTVL.

A few counts support this clone. V and J are TRBV28 and TRBJ2-7; possibly TRBD1 for D (5 bases). There are 11 residues in the CDR3. The germline CDR1 and CDR2 sequences are MDHEN and SYDVKM. V lost 10 bases and J 4 bases, leaving 11 bases between the germline ends. The CDR3 sequence: CATDMGYEQYF. Written as DNA, the CDR3 is TGTGCCACGGACATGGGGTACGAGCAGTACTTC.

The rearrangement uses TRBV25-1 and TRBJ1-2; D gene ambiguous. This CDR3 has 15 residues. Germline V lookup: CDR1 MGHDK, CDR2 SYGVNS. Trimming removed 9 bases at V and 8 bases at J, with 25 bases between. CDR3 sequence reads: CASSPMGWEARGYTF. CDR3 coding DNA: TGTGCCAGTTCCCCGATGGGGTGGGAGGCGCGGGGCTACACCTTC.

The V and J genes are TRBV6-5 and TRBJ1-1, with 10 bases that match TRBD1. In germline, CDR1 is MNHEY, CDR2 SVGAGI. The CDR3 runs 15 residues. V lost 7 bases and J lost 7; bases outside the gene matches: 12. In DNA form, the CDR3 reads TGTGCCAGCATTTCGGACAGGGGGATTGAAAATGAAGCTTTCTTT. Protein product: CASISDRGIENEAFF.

The chain combines TRBV6-1 with TRBJ2-2; TRBD1 matches 10 bases. Germline assignment: CDR1 MNHNS and CDR2 SASEGT. CDR3 length: 14 residues. Germline trimming cut 6 bases from V and 5 bases from J; bases unmatched to any gene: 3. This chain's CDR3 is CASRTGGRTGELFF. The CDR3 coding sequence is TGTGCCAGCAGGACAGGGGGCCGGACCGGGGAGCTGTTTTTT.

This chain uses TRBV4-2 with TRBJ2-2; D is possibly TRBD2 (5 bases). Trimming removed 3 bases from V and 4 bases from J, with 9 bases in between. Germline V gives CDR1 LGHNA, CDR2 YNFKEQ. The CDR3 totals 14 residues. The CDR3 DNA reads TGTGCCAGCAGCCAGTACGAGGGCACCGGGGAGCTGTTTTTT. It specifies CASSQYEGTGELFF.

This clone was found a few times. The chain uses TRBV11-3 and TRBJ2-5, with 7 bases fitting TRBD2. The ends lost 1 base at V and 2 bases at J; junction bases unmatched: 4. The CDR3 extends over 15 amino acids. Germline loops: CDR1 SGHNT, CDR2 YENEEA. The CDR3 region has the DNA TGTGCCAGCAGCTTAGGCGGGGGAGGTCAAGAGACCCAGTACTTC. Residues: CASSLGGGGQETQYF. The complete variable domain, with remaining parts taken from reference TRBV11-3 and TRBJ2-5, reads EAGVVQSPRYKIIEKKQPVAFWCNPISGHNTLYWYLQNLGQGPELLIRYENEEAVDDSQLPKDRFSAERLKGVDSTLKIQPAELGDSAVYLCASSLGGGGQETQYFGPGTRLLVL.

The V call is TRBV25-1, the J call TRBJ2-2; a weak D match, TRBD2 (6 bases). Germline lookup yields CDR1 MGHDK and CDR2 SYGVNS. Trimming cost V 4 bases and J 7 bases, with 19 bases left between them. The length of the CDR3 is 16 residues. Here the CDR3 reads CASSARGNKDGGELFF. The CDR3 DNA is TGTGCCAGCAGTGCGCGCGGGAACAAGGATGGCGGGGAGCTGTTTTTT.

The gene calls are TRBV6-1 and TRBJ2-1; 9 bases line up with TRBD2. Germline values: CDR1 MNHNS, CDR2 SASEGT. The V gene end was trimmed by 7 bases and the J gene end by 0 bases; junction bases not matched to a gene: 1. The CDR3 has 14 residues. The chain's CDR3 is CASNSGGSYNEQFF. CDR3 nucleotide sequence: TGTGCCAGCAATAGCGGGGGCTCCTACAATGAGCAGTTCTTC.

The chain is built from TRBV10-3 and TRBJ2-5, with TRBD2 matching over 8 bases. Germline assignment: CDR1 ENHRY and CDR2 SYGVKD. The V and J ends lost 5 bases and 2 bases, in that order; junction bases with no gene match: 1. The CDR3 consists of 13 residues. CDR3 sequence (DNA): TGTGCCATCAGTCCGGGGGGGCAAGAGACCCAGTACTTC. It codes for CAISPGGQETQYF.

The chain recombines TRBV6-1 with TRBJ1-6; D not certain. The CDR3 has 13 residues. V was shortened by 10 bases and J by 4 bases, with 11 bases between the two germline ends. Germline V gene data show CDR1 as MNHNS and CDR2 as SASEGT. CDR3 in DNA: TGTGCCACCCAGAAAGATTATAATTCACCCCTCCACTTT. Translation: CATQKDYNSPLHF.

The V gene is TRBV5-1, the J gene TRBJ2-4, with a tentative D call TRBD1 (7 bases). The V gene's germline CDR1 is SGHRS and CDR2 YFSETQ. The CDR3 totals 13 residues. The V end lost 4 bases, the J end lost 8 bases, and 13 bases lay between the germline ends. Written as DNA, the CDR3 is TGCGCCAGCAGCGGCCAGGGGGGAGACATTCAGTACTTC. Translating gives CASSGQGGDIQYF. The whole variable domain, remainder taken from reference TRBV5-1 and TRBJ2-4, is KAGVTQTPRYLIKTRGQQVTLSCSPISGHRSVSWYQQTPGQGLQFLFEYFSETQRNKGNFPGRFSGRQFSNSRSEMNVSTLELGDSALYLCASSGQGGDIQYFGAGTRLSVL.

This rearrangement joins TRBV5-6 to TRBJ2-7; perhaps TRBD2 as D (6 bases). Trimming cost V 4 bases and J 6 bases, with 29 bases left between them. The CDR3 consists of 18 residues. CDR1 SGHDT and CDR2 YYEEEE come from the germline V gene. The CDR3 nucleotides read TGTGCCAGCAGCAGCCTGGGCCAAGACTACAGGCTGGGGGGCGAGCAGTACTTC. It specifies CASSSLGQDYRLGGEQYF.

The chain carries TRBV5-1 and TRBJ2-2; D is unresolved. The CDR3 totals 14 residues. Germline CDR1 SGHRS, CDR2 YFSETQ. Between the trimmed V and J ends, which lost 4 bases and 4 bases, there was a span of 11 bases. The CDR3: CASSIDSPTGELFF. The DNA for the CDR3 is TGCGCCAGCAGCATCGACTCCCCCACCGGGGAGCTGTTTTTT.

The gene calls are TRBV7-9 and TRBJ1-1; D is perhaps TRBD1 (5 bases). V lost 2 bases to trimming and J lost 7 bases, with 14 bases between them. The CDR3 extends over 14 amino acids. Germline CDR1 and CDR2: SEHNR and FQNEAQ (reference sequence). This CDR3 reads CASSLRTGGGEAFF. CDR3 DNA sequence: TGTGCCAGCAGCTTAAGGACGGGGGGTGGTGAAGCTTTCTTT.

This sequence joins TRBV2 and TRBJ1-5; TRBD1 aligns across 7 bases. From germline, CDR1 is SNHLY and CDR2 FYNNEI. With 8 bases clipped from V and 4 bases from J, the junction kept 11 bases outside the gene matches. This CDR3 comprises 15 residues. The CDR3 nucleotides read TGTGCCAGCGGACCAGGACAGGTGTCGAATCAGCCCCAGCATTTT. Amino acids: CASGPGQVSNQPQHF.

This clone was observed once. This specimen includes other DNA sequences encoding the same CDR3. The rearrangement uses TRBV2 and TRBJ2-7, with D maybe TRBD2 (6 bases). The CDR3 runs 13 residues. Per the germline V gene, CDR1 is SNHLY and CDR2 is FYNNEI. Trimming cost V 4 bases and J 3 bases, with 10 bases left between them. CDR3 DNA sequence: TGTGCCAGCAGTGGATCCGGGGGCTACGAGCAGTACTTC. It codes for CASSGSGGYEQYF.

The J gene is TRBJ2-7, the V gene TRBV4-2, with 11 positions matching TRBD1. The length of the CDR3 is 15 residues. V gave up 4 bases and J gave up 3 bases; unmatched junction bases: 5. Germline V gives CDR1 LGHNA, CDR2 YNFKEQ. The CDR3 is CASSPGTGGDYEQYF. In DNA, the CDR3 is TGTGCCAGCAGCCCCGGGACAGGGGGTGACTACGAGCAGTACTTC.

The J gene is TRBJ2-7, the V gene TRBV5-1, with TRBD2 matching 9 bases. The V segment lost 0 bases and the J segment 12 bases; nucleotides outside the gene matches: 10. The CDR3 is 14 residues long. CDR1 is SGHRS and CDR2 is YFSETQ in the germline V gene. The CDR3 DNA sequence: TGCGCCAGCAGCTTGGCTAGCGGGACCGCCCCCGCGTACTTC. Its protein product is CASSLASGTAPAYF.

The chain is built from TRBV7-9 and TRBJ2-1; possibly TRBD2 for D (5 bases). Germline V gene sequence: CDR1 SEHNR, CDR2 FQNEAQ (reference sequence). V gave up 4 bases and J gave up 0 bases, with 13 bases separating them. The CDR3 runs to 16 residues. The DNA of the CDR3 is TGTGCCAGCAGCTCGGATGACGGGAACTCCTACAATGAGCAGTTCTTC. Translating gives CASSSDDGNSYNEQFF. Variable domain in full (rest from reference TRBV7-9 and TRBJ2-1): DTGVSQNPRHKITKRGQNVTFRCDPISEHNRLYWYRQTLGQGPEFLTYFQNEAQLEKSRLLSDRFSAERPKGSFSTLEIQRTEQGDSAMYLCASSSDDGNSYNEQFFGPGTRLTVL.

This clone was observed once. The rearrangement joins TRBV5-4 to TRBJ2-2, with 8 bases identical to TRBD1. Germline CDR1 SGHNT, CDR2 YYREEE (reference sequence). The CDR3 length is 13 residues. With 4 bases clipped from V and 7 bases from J, the junction kept 3 bases outside the gene matches. The CDR3 loop reads CASSRDRHGELFF. In nucleotides, the CDR3 is TGTGCCAGCAGCCGGGACAGGCACGGGGAGCTGTTTTTT.

The V and J genes are TRBV5-1 and TRBJ1-3, with TRBD1 as a possible D gene (5 bases). Germline CDR1 is SGHRS and CDR2 is YFSETQ. This CDR3 has 16 residues. V was cut by 4 bases and J by 2 bases, with 16 bases left in between. The CDR3 protein is CASSPNSQDTGNTIYF. Written as DNA, the CDR3 is TGCGCCAGCAGCCCTAACTCCCAGGACACTGGAAACACCATATATTTT.

This clone was seen a single time. The V call is TRBV1, the J call TRBJ2-3; the tabulated D call, TRBD1, remains unverified against the DNA. TRBV1 is a pseudogene locus. The CDR3 is 17 amino acids. The CDR3 spells CTSSQGGLGQTTDTQYF. CDR3 sequence (DNA): TGCACCAGCAGCCAAGGAGGATTGGGACAGACCACAGATACGCAGTATTTT.

This clone was picked up a small number of times. The gene calls are TRBV19 and TRBJ1-1; 8 bases align to TRBD1. The length of the CDR3 is 15 residues. J gave up 5 bases and V 7 bases, and 12 bases lay outside the gene matches. Per germline, CDR1 LNHDA and CDR2 SQIVND (reference sequence). The CDR3 region is CASTVLDRVGTEAFF. CDR3 bases: TGTGCCAGTACCGTACTGGACAGGGTGGGGACTGAAGCTTTCTTT. Together with reference TRBV19 and TRBJ1-1, the CDR3 gives the full variable domain: DGGITQSPKYLFRKEGQNVTLSCEQNLNHDAMYWYRQDPGQGLRLIYYSQIVNDFQKGDIAEGYSVSREKKESFPLTVTSAQKNPTAFYLCASTVLDRVGTEAFFGQGTRLTVV.

V and J are TRBV5-1 and TRBJ2-1, with 9 bases matching TRBD2. Trimming at V came to 0 bases and at J to 9 bases, leaving 10 bases not matched to a gene. The CDR3 has 16 residues. Germline loops: CDR1 SGHRS, CDR2 YFSETQ. The chain's CDR3 is CASSLDPAGGRSEQFF. DNA of the CDR3: TGCGCCAGCAGCTTGGATCCCGCGGGGGGGCGCAGTGAGCAGTTCTTC.

The rearrangement uses TRBV19 and TRBJ1-5, with 8 positions matching TRBD1. J lost 1 base, V lost 6 bases, and 8 bases had no gene match. The CDR3 has 16 amino acids. Germline CDR1 and CDR2: LNHDA and SQIVND (reference sequence). CDR3 amino acids: CASSRTGFGSNQPQHF. Written as DNA, the CDR3 is TGTGCCAGTAGCAGGACAGGGTTCGGGAGCAATCAGCCCCAGCATTTT.